This is a list of T cell receptor beta chains from one sample in a study of blood T cell repertoires in COVID-19. Assay: immunoSEQ multiplex PCR; the TCRdb copy retains only in-frame clones and omits some. The sample includes some 87,000 clones, about 85% of them seen just once. The sample comprised peripheral blood. The receptors come from a man older than 75 with active or convalescent COVID-19. CDR3s include the opening cysteine and the closing phenylalanine or tryptophan. D genes are given only for firm matches. Rows give clone size only sometimes, using once, few, many, or a class for an expanded clone.

V gene,D gene,J gene,clone size,CDR3 DNA,CDR3 protein
TRBV19,TRBD1,TRBJ1-1,NA,TGTGCCAGTAGTATCCCGGACAGGGATTCTGAAGCTTTCTTT,CASSIPDRDSEAFF
TRBV5-4,NA,TRBJ1-4,NA,TGTGCCAGCAGCACCGGAGCCGCCCGTGAAAAACTGTTTTTT,CASSTGAAREKLFF
TRBV7-8,NA,TRBJ1-2,NA,TGTGCCAGCAGCTTAACCGCACTTTTACTGCGTGGCTACACCTTC,CASSLTALLLRGYTF
TRBV11-1,NA,TRBJ2-7,NA,TGTGCCAGCAGTCGCCGTGAGAGTTACGAGCAGTACTTC,CASSRRESYEQYF
TRBV6-5,TRBD2,TRBJ2-7,NA,TGTGCCAGCACCGGGACTAGATTCACCTACGAGCAGTACTTC,CASTGTRFTYEQYF
TRBV5-1,TRBD1,TRBJ1-2,NA,TGCGCCAGCAGCATCCACCCGGACAGGGCGATAGATGGCTACACCTTC,CASSIHPDRAIDGYTF
TRBV2,TRBD1,TRBJ2-5,NA,TGTGCCAGCACCGCCCGGGCAGGGGGAGTCTCAAGGGGAGAGACCCAGTACTTC,CASTARAGGVSRGETQYF
TRBV18,NA,TRBJ1-4,NA,TGTGCCAGCCGTCAACAGGGCGGTTACGAAAAACTGTTTTTT,CASRQQGGYEKLFF
TRBV5-6,NA,TRBJ1-5,NA,TGTGCCAGCAGCTTCTTCCAGGGCAATCAGCCCCAGCATTTT,CASSFFQGNQPQHF
TRBV5-1,TRBD1,TRBJ1-1,few,TGCGCCAGCAGCGGCCGACAGGGATCGAACACTGAAGCTTTCTTT,CASSGRQGSNTEAFF
TRBV18,NA,TRBJ1-4,NA,TGTGCCAGCTCACCCCGACAGGTCTACAATGAAAAACTGTTTTTT,CASSPRQVYNEKLFF
TRBV3-1/TRBV3-2,TRBD1,TRBJ1-6,NA,TGTGCCAGTCGGGACAGGGGCAATTCACCCCTCCACTTT,CASRDRGNSPLHF
TRBV28,TRBD1,TRBJ2-7,NA,TGTGCCAGCAGTTTAGTTACAGGGGCTTCCTACGAGCAGTACTTC,CASSLVTGASYEQYF
TRBV4-1,NA,TRBJ2-2,NA,TGCGCCAGCAGCCAAGATCGGGCTAGCGAGAACACCGGGGAGCTGTTTTTT,CASSQDRASENTGELFF
TRBV7-8,TRBD1,TRBJ1-2,NA,TGTGCCAGCAGCTTAAAATCCCCCGGGACAGGGGGCGCGGTCTATGGCTACACCTTC,CASSLKSPGTGGAVYGYTF
TRBV10-3,TRBD1,TRBJ2-6,NA,TGTGCCATCACGAGACAGGGAATAACCTCTGGGGCCAACGTCCTGACTTTC,CAITRQGITSGANVLTF
TRBV12-3/TRBV12-4,NA,TRBJ2-2,once,TGTGCCACCAAGGTGATGCGGGACGGGGAGCTGTTTTTT,CATKVMRDGELFF
TRBV3-1/TRBV3-2,NA,TRBJ2-3,NA,TGTGCCAGCAGCGGTGGGGCAGGTACGCAGTATTTT,CASSGGAGTQYF
TRBV7-3,TRBD2,TRBJ2-5,NA,TGTGCCAGCAGCTTAAACTCGGGAGGGGAGACCCAGTACTTC,CASSLNSGGETQYF
TRBV19,TRBD1,TRBJ1-3,few,TGTGCCAGTACTAGGACAGGGTTGGGAAACACCATATATTTT,CASTRTGLGNTIYF
TRBV11-2,TRBD2,TRBJ2-1,NA,TGTGCCAGCAGCTTAGGGACTAGCGGGGGGGATTACAATGAGCAGTTCTTC,CASSLGTSGGDYNEQFF
TRBV2,NA,TRBJ2-5,NA,TGTGCCAGCAGTGAACAGGGGGGCTTGGTTGAGACCCAGTACTTC,CASSEQGGLVETQYF
TRBV5-1,TRBD1,TRBJ1-1,NA,TGCGCCAGCAGCTTGGGTCAGGGGGCCCTTGAAGCTTTCTTT,CASSLGQGALEAFF
TRBV4-1,NA,TRBJ1-4,NA,TGCGCCAGCAGCCAAGTTGGGAGGGGTAATGAAAAACTGTTTTTT,CASSQVGRGNEKLFF
TRBV7-6,NA,TRBJ2-7,NA,TGTGCCAGCAGCTTAGTTCCGGGAGTGACATTGTACGAGCAGTACTTC,CASSLVPGVTLYEQYF
TRBV19,TRBD1,TRBJ2-7,NA,TGTGCCAGTAGCCAAGACAGGGCTTTCTACGAGCAGTACTTC,CASSQDRAFYEQYF
TRBV5-6,NA,TRBJ2-5,few,TGTGCCAGCAGCTCTTATACAGGGCACCGTGGGACCCAGTACTTC,CASSSYTGHRGTQYF
TRBV21-1,NA,TRBJ1-2,NA,TGTGCCAGCGGTAACCGGGACAGGGACTATGGCTACACCTTC,CASGNRDRDYGYTF
TRBV6-5,NA,TRBJ1-2,few,TGTGCCAGCAGTTACTCCTACAGGCTTGAAGGCTACACCTTC,CASSYSYRLEGYTF
TRBV10-1,NA,TRBJ1-6,NA,TGCGCCAGCAGTGCACATAGGTCCCAGGGATCCTATAATTCACCCCTCCACTTT,CASSAHRSQGSYNSPLHF
TRBV6-6,NA,TRBJ1-6,NA,TGTGCCAGCAGCGACGATGGGGGGGTCTCTTCACCCCTCCACTTT,CASSDDGGVSSPLHF
TRBV6-5,NA,TRBJ1-2,once,TGTGCCAGCAGTTACTCCGGACAGCCGGGGCATGGCTACACCTTC,CASSYSGQPGHGYTF
TRBV18,NA,TRBJ1-3,NA,TGTGCCAGCTCACCATCGTTCCTCTCCGGAAACACCATATATTTT,CASSPSFLSGNTIYF
TRBV19,TRBD1,TRBJ2-1,NA,TGTGCCAGTAGTATGATCGGGACAGACTACAATGAGCAGTTCTTC,CASSMIGTDYNEQFF
TRBV5-6,NA,TRBJ1-2,NA,TGTGCCAGCACCCCGGATAAGAGGAACTATGGCTACACCTTC,CASTPDKRNYGYTF
TRBV19,NA,TRBJ1-1,NA,TGTGCCAGTAGGAAAACAGGGATGAACACTGAAGCTTTCTTT,CASRKTGMNTEAFF
TRBV11-2,TRBD1,TRBJ1-2,NA,TGTGCCAGCAGCTTAGATCGGGTGACAGGGGGAGGCTACACCTTC,CASSLDRVTGGGYTF
TRBV6-4,TRBD1,TRBJ2-7,NA,TGTGCCAGCAGGACGGGGACAGGGGGGGAGCAGTACTTC,CASRTGTGGEQYF
TRBV7-9,NA,TRBJ1-5,NA,TGTGCCAGCAGCCAGGGCGCAGGGGATGATCAGCCCCAGCATTTT,CASSQGAGDDQPQHF
TRBV28,TRBD1,TRBJ1-2,NA,TGTGCCAGCAGATCGACAGGGGGGATCTACACCTTC,CASRSTGGIYTF
TRBV7-3,TRBD2,TRBJ2-5,once,TGTGCCAGCAGCAATAGCGGGGGGGTGGAGACCCAGTACTTC,CASSNSGGVETQYF
TRBV12-5,NA,TRBJ2-3,NA,TGTGCTAGTGTTTGGGCTACGGGAACAGATACGCAGTATTTT,CASVWATGTDTQYF
TRBV3-1/TRBV3-2,TRBD1,TRBJ2-2,once,TGTGCCAGCAGCCGACAGACAGGGGGAATCCCCGGGGAGCTGTTTTTT,CASSRQTGGIPGELFF
TRBV11-3,TRBD2,TRBJ2-5,NA,TGTGCCAGCAGCCCCGGGACTAGCGGGGGGGAAGAGACCCAGTACTTC,CASSPGTSGGEETQYF
TRBV11-1,TRBD1,TRBJ1-2,once,TGTGCCAGCAGCCGCGACAGGGAGTATGGCTACACCTTC,CASSRDREYGYTF
TRBV7-9,TRBD1,TRBJ1-4,few,TGTGCCAGCAGCTTCGGGACAGAAAATGAAAAACTGTTTTTT,CASSFGTENEKLFF
TRBV5-6,TRBD1,TRBJ1-2,NA,TGTGCCAGCAGCTCAGACAGGGGTGCTGGCTACACCTTC,CASSSDRGAGYTF
TRBV15,TRBD1,TRBJ2-3,few,TGTGCCACCAGCACCCGGGACAGGGAAGATACGCAGTATTTT,CATSTRDREDTQYF
TRBV6-5,TRBD1,TRBJ1-4,NA,TGTGCCAGCAGTTACTCGGGGACAGGGGATGAAAAACTGTTTTTT,CASSYSGTGDEKLFF
TRBV28,NA,TRBJ2-3,once,TGTGCCAGCGGAAGGGTGGGGACTAGCACAGATACGCAGTATTTT,CASGRVGTSTDTQYF
TRBV4-1,NA,TRBJ1-4,NA,TGCGCCAGCAGCCGGGGCGAAAAACTGTTTTTT,CASSRGEKLFF
TRBV6-5,TRBD1,TRBJ2-6,few,TGTGCCAGCAGGCTTCAGGGGGCTGGGGCCAACGTCCTGACTTTC,CASRLQGAGANVLTF
TRBV18,TRBD1,TRBJ1-1,NA,TGTGCCAGCTCGGCCAACTCGGACAGGGGTAGTACTGAAGCTTTCTTT,CASSANSDRGSTEAFF